The clone carrying this T cell receptor beta chain was observed a handful of times. The CDR3 contains 14 residues. V lost 2 bases and J lost 4, with 11 bases in between. Per the germline V gene, CDR1 is SNHLY and CDR2 is FYNNEI. The data derive from a study of long-term antiretroviral therapy in people with HIV. Sequencing relied on immunoSEQ assay v3.0, run at survey level. Sequencing targeted about 35,000-50,000 T-cell genomes per sample. The protocol was immunoSEQ multiplex PCR, while the TCRdb copy is restricted to in-frame clones and leaves out a portion. Of about 43,000 clones listed, around nine tenths are singletons.

This receptor was obtained from a woman between 45 and 65 years old with HIV. The material sequenced was unsorted PBMCs, taken 0.1 years before starting antiretroviral therapy. This chain links TRBV2 with TRBJ1-2; tentatively, D is TRBD1 (5 bases). CDR3 nucleotide sequence: TGTGCCAGCAGTGAACAGGCAGGGCCCTATGGCTACACCTTC. It yields the protein CASSEQAGPYGYTF.